These 3 T cell receptor beta chains share one sample of origin, sequenced in a study of blood T cells in healthy people across ages. With a J-beta primer mix and a sample-barcoded 5' primer, a second PCR ran about 7 to 12 cycles. TCRdb reprocessed the 5' RACE reads via MiXCR and lists one record per CDR3 protein. Here the sample spans about 1.7 million distinct CDR3 sequences, approximately 28% being singletons. Sequencing used blood. These receptors were taken from a woman in her twenties or thirties in good health.

This rearrangement joins TRBV29-1 to TRBJ2-7, with 8 positions matching TRBD1. V lost 4 bases and J lost 6; bases outside the gene matches: 11. The CDR3 consists of 14 residues. Per germline, CDR1 SQVTM and CDR2 ANQGSEA. Here the CDR3 reads CSVANPGQALEQYF. The DNA of the CDR3 is TGCAGCGTTGCTAACCCGGGACAGGCTCTCGAGCAGTACTTC.

The V and J genes are TRBV18 and TRBJ1-4; D uncertain. This CDR3 has 15 amino acids. V was cut by 2 bases and J by 8 bases, with 15 bases left in between. CDR1 is KGHSH and CDR2 is LQKENI in the germline V gene. DNA for the CDR3: TGTGCCAGCTCACCAAGCCATGGTTTAGTCGAAAAACTGTTTTTT. The encoded protein is CASSPSHGLVEKLFF. The whole variable domain, remainder taken from reference TRBV18 and TRBJ1-4, is NAGVMQNPRHLVRRRGQEARLRCSPMKGHSHVYWYRQLPEEGLKFMVYLQKENIIDESGMPKERFSAEFPKEGPSILRIQQVVRGDSAAYFCASSPSHGLVEKLFFGSGTQLSVL.

Only a few counts were recorded for this clonotype. The V and J genes are TRBV24-1 and TRBJ2-2; D could derive from TRBD1 or TRBD2 (5 bases each). V shed 10 bases and J shed 5 bases, with 19 bases lying between them. Germline loops: CDR1 KGHDR, CDR2 SFDVKD. CDR3 length: 15 amino acids. This CDR3 is CATGRASTGTGELFF. In nucleotides, the CDR3 is TGTGCCACGGGACGCGCCTCGACGGGAACCGGGGAGCTGTTTTTT.